What follows are 15 T cell receptor beta chains derived from one specimen sequenced in a study of long-term antiretroviral therapy in people with HIV. The authors ran the immunoSEQ assay, v3.0, at survey level. Some clones are missing from TCRdb's copy, which holds only in-frame ones; the method was immunoSEQ multiplex PCR. The sample has about 25,000 clones; 65% to 85% are singletons. The material was unsorted PBMCs, obtained 2.1 years after starting antiretroviral therapy. These receptors all come from a man younger than 45 with HIV.

This chain connects TRBV2 to TRBJ1-4; weak D call: TRBD1 (6 bases). The germline gives CDR1 SNHLY, CDR2 FYNNEI. CDR3 length: 14 residues. Between the trimmed V and J ends, which lost 7 bases and 4 bases, there was a span of 13 bases. As DNA, the CDR3 is TGTGCCAGCACCCAACAGGGATTTAATGAAAAACTGTTTTTT. It is translated as CASTQQGFNEKLFF. Supplemented by reference TRBV2 and TRBJ1-4, the full variable domain reads EPEVTQTPSHQVTQMGQEVILRCVPISNHLYFYWYRQILGQKVEFLVSFYNNEISEKSEIFDDQFSVERPDGSNFTLKIRSTKLEDSAMYFCASTQQGFNEKLFFGSGTQLSVL.

V usage is TRBV16 and J usage is TRBJ2-6; 7 bases line up with TRBD2. Germline values: CDR1 KGHSY, CDR2 FQNENV. CDR3 size: 17 residues. Trimming removed 8 bases from V and 0 bases from J; junction bases left unmatched: 10. In DNA, the CDR3 is TGTGCCAGCCGACTCTATGGGGAGGGCTCTGGGGCCAACGTCCTGACTTTC. It specifies CASRLYGEGSGANVLTF.

This chain links TRBV4-1 with TRBJ2-7, with 10 positions matching TRBD1. This CDR3 contains 15 residues. Germline loops: CDR1 MGHRA, CDR2 YSYEKL. Unmatched junction bases numbered 4, after V lost 0 bases and J lost 5 bases. CDR3 sequence (DNA): TGCGCCAGCAGCCAAGATCGGGACAGGGGCGACGAGCAGTACTTC. It specifies CASSQDRDRGDEQYF.

This clone showed up just once. The rearrangement uses TRBV6-1 and TRBJ2-3, with 11 bases matching TRBD2. The V and J ends lost 3 bases and 2 bases, in that order; junction bases with no gene match: 1. CDR1 MNHNS and CDR2 SASEGT come from the germline V gene. The CDR3 is 15 amino acids. The CDR3 protein is CASSEGLAATDTQYF. CDR3 DNA: TGTGCCAGCAGTGAGGGACTAGCGGCCACAGATACGCAGTATTTT.

V usage is TRBV2 and J usage is TRBJ1-5; D is possibly TRBD1 (6 bases). Germline V gene sequence: CDR1 SNHLY, CDR2 FYNNEI. CDR3 length: 18 residues. V was clipped by 3 bases and J by 2 bases, with 20 bases between them. Here the CDR3 reads CASSDPLTGPVGNQPQHF. In DNA, the CDR3 is TGTGCCAGCAGTGACCCACTTACAGGGCCGGTAGGCAATCAGCCCCAGCATTTT.

The gene calls are TRBV4-1 and TRBJ2-5; 15 nucleotides align to TRBD2. The CDR3 has 19 residues. Germline values: CDR1 MGHRA, CDR2 YSYEKL. The V segment lost 0 bases and the J segment 5 bases; nucleotides outside the gene matches: 10. CDR3 amino acids: CASSQDSGGLAGGSETQYF. The CDR3 nucleotides read TGCGCCAGCAGCCAAGATTCGGGCGGACTAGCGGGAGGGTCTGAGACCCAGTACTTC.

The chain recombines TRBV10-3 with TRBJ2-7, with 12 nucleotides matching TRBD1. The CDR3 sequence is 14 residues long. V shed 7 bases, J shed 5 bases, and the junction held 6 bases outside the gene matches. Per germline, CDR1 ENHRY and CDR2 SYGVKD. DNA for the CDR3: TGTGCCATCACGCCGGGGACAGGGGGCAACGAGCAGTACTTC. Its translation: CAITPGTGGNEQYF.

The rearrangement joins TRBV30 to TRBJ1-2; D is undetermined. CDR3 length equals 14 residues. Germline loops: CDR1 GTSNPN, CDR2 SVGIG (reference sequence). V lost 0 bases to trimming and J lost 3 bases, with 11 bases between them. The CDR3 DNA reads TGTGCCTGGAGTGTAGACCTTCGGGACTATGGCTACACCTTC. Protein sequence: CAWSVDLRDYGYTF.

The CDR3 DNA reads as TGTGCCAGCAGTTACCAACGGGGACCTGAAGCTTTCTTT. Translation: CASSYQRGPEAFF. The chain links TRBV6-5 to TRBJ1-1, with D possibly being TRBD1 (5 bases). Germline V gene sequence: CDR1 MNHEY, CDR2 SVGAGI. The germline V and J ends were trimmed by 2 bases and 6 bases, with 10 bases remaining between them. The CDR3 extends over 13 amino acids.

The V call is TRBV9, the J call TRBJ2-3; 7 nucleotides line up with TRBD2. Germline V CDR1 and CDR2: SGDLS, YYNGEE. Trimming took 3 bases from V and 6 from J; bases not matched to a gene: 4. The CDR3 covers 13 residues. CDR3 sequence reads: CASSGRLADTQYF. The CDR3, as DNA: TGTGCCAGCAGCGGCCGACTAGCCGATACGCAGTATTTT. The variable domain in full, with the rest retrieved from reference TRBV9 and TRBJ2-3, is DSGVTQTPKHLITATGQRVTLRCSPRSGDLSVYWYQQSLDQGLQFLIQYYNGEERAKGNILERFSAQQFPDLHSELNLSSLELGDSALYFCASSGRLADTQYFGPGTRLTVL.

The V and J genes are TRBV9 and TRBJ1-2; 11 bases are a match to TRBD1. Looked up from germline, CDR1 is SGDLS and CDR2 is YYNGEE. After removal of 3 bases from V and 5 bases from J, the junction contained 15 bases not matched to a gene. The CDR3 sequence is 18 residues long. CDR3 sequence reads: CASSAPLTGTGGGYGYTF. As DNA, the CDR3 is TGTGCCAGCAGCGCCCCCCTCACCGGGACAGGGGGAGGTTATGGCTACACCTTC. The variable domain in full, completed from reference TRBV9 and TRBJ1-2, reads DSGVTQTPKHLITATGQRVTLRCSPRSGDLSVYWYQQSLDQGLQFLIQYYNGEERAKGNILERFSAQQFPDLHSELNLSSLELGDSALYFCASSAPLTGTGGGYGYTFGSGTRLTVV.

The rearrangement links TRBV5-1 to TRBJ2-4; D gene unclear. Trimming took 0 bases from V and 2 from J, leaving 3 bases between them. From germline, CDR1 is SGHRS and CDR2 YFSETQ. The CDR3 is made up of 13 amino acids. The DNA for the CDR3 is TGCGCCAGCAGCTTGGGTTCCAAAAACATTCAGTACTTC. This gives the protein CASSLGSKNIQYF.

J is TRBJ2-7 and V is TRBV28; the match to TRBD1 covers 7 bases. Per germline, CDR1 MDHEN and CDR2 SYDVKM. V shed 6 bases, J shed 1 base, and the junction held 6 bases outside the gene matches. This CDR3 has 14 amino acids. CDR3 amino acids: CASRTGTVSYEQYF. The CDR3 coding sequence is TGTGCCAGCAGGACCGGGACAGTATCCTACGAGCAGTACTTC.

This chain links TRBV15 with TRBJ1-5; the match to TRBD1 covers 9 bases. Germline CDR1 and CDR2: LNHNV and YYDKDF (reference sequence). This CDR3 has 17 residues. V gave up 9 bases and J gave up 1 base; unmatched junction bases: 13. The CDR3 nucleotides read TGTGCCACTAGCTTCCGGGACAGGGTAAACAGCAATCAGCCCCAGCATTTT. This codes for CATSFRDRVNSNQPQHF.

The chain has TRBV28 and TRBJ2-7; the D is unclear. Trimming pared 8 bases from V and 1 base from J, leaving 15 bases between. The germline V gene encodes CDR1 MDHEN and CDR2 SYDVKM. The CDR3 runs to 14 residues. The CDR3, as DNA: TGTGCCAGCCAAAACGGGTTTGTGTCCTACGAGCAGTACTTC. Translated: CASQNGFVSYEQYF.